The 5 T cell receptor beta chains below come from one sample, sequenced in a study of OX40 agonist ivuxolimab in advanced cancers. Repertoires were generated with immunoSEQ multiplex PCR, while TCRdb's copy carries only in-frame clones and drops some. The sample includes 50,000 to 70,000 clones, under 90% seen only once; the top ten take about 2.2%. The starting material was CD4+ or CD8+ T cells sorted from blood, obtained in a trial of the OX40 agonist ivuxolimab. These receptor sequences come from an adult with an advanced solid tumor such as melanoma, head and neck, liver or kidney cancer.

The gene calls are TRBV14 and TRBJ2-5; D is perhaps TRBD1 or TRBD2 (5 bases each). The germline V and J ends were trimmed by 0 bases and 4 bases, with 9 bases remaining between them. This CDR3 spans 14 amino acids. Germline V gene data show CDR1 as SGHDN and CDR2 as FVKESK. The CDR3 bases are TGTGCCAGCAGCCAAGATCCTGGGGGAGAGACCCAGTACTTC. This encodes CASSQDPGGETQYF.

The chain combines TRBV2 with TRBJ1-2; a weak D match, TRBD1 (5 bases). This CDR3 contains 13 residues. Germline loops: CDR1 SNHLY, CDR2 FYNNEI. With 4 bases removed from V and 6 bases from J, the gap between germline ends came to 12 bases. DNA for the CDR3: TGTGCCAGCAGTGTCAGCAGGGCCCATGGCTACACCTTC. Its protein product is CASSVSRAHGYTF.

The rearrangement joins TRBV29-1 to TRBJ2-7; D could derive from TRBD1 or TRBD2 (5 bases each). There are 14 residues in the CDR3. V was cut by 3 bases and J by 1 base, with 13 bases left in between. Per the germline V gene, CDR1 is SQVTM and CDR2 is ANQGSEA. The CDR3: CSVETRGESYEQYF. The CDR3 DNA reads TGCAGCGTTGAGACACGGGGCGAATCCTACGAGCAGTACTTC.

This chain uses TRBV30 with TRBJ2-7, with D perhaps matching TRBD2 (6 bases). Germline values: CDR1 GTSNPN, CDR2 SVGIG (reference sequence). The V and J ends lost 4 bases and 3 bases respectively, with 16 bases between them. This CDR3 is 14 amino acids long. CDR3 sequence reads: CAWKPPGANYEQYF. CDR3 DNA: TGTGCCTGGAAACCCCCGGGAGCGAACTACGAGCAGTACTTC.

The rearrangement uses TRBV15 and TRBJ1-3; D may be TRBD1 (5 bases). CDR1 is LNHNV, CDR2 YYDKDF, per germline (reference sequence). This CDR3 region has 15 residues. Trimming stripped 2 bases from V and 7 bases from J, with 15 bases between. This chain's CDR3 is CATSRLGESGNTIYF. The CDR3 region has the DNA TGTGCCACCAGCAGACTGGGGGAATCAGGGAACACCATATATTTT. The whole variable domain, remainder taken from reference TRBV15 and TRBJ1-3, is DAMVIQNPRYQVTQFGKPVTLSCSQTLNHNVMYWYQQKSSQAPKLLFHYYDKDFNNEADTPDNFQSRRPNTSFCFLDIRSPGLGDTAMYLCATSRLGESGNTIYFGEGSWLTVV.